This T cell receptor beta chain originates from a study of T-cell memory formation after mild COVID-19. Study-wide findings and caveats: Cross-reactive memory apparently joined, as some responding clones appeared in pre-infection memory.

TCRdb reprocessed the 5' RACE reads via MiXCR and lists one record per CDR3 protein. Of over 400,000 distinct CDR3 sequences listed, about 22% were seen once; the top ten hold about an eighth. The germline gives CDR1 SQVTM, CDR2 ANQGSEA. The CDR3 extends over 16 amino acids. V gave up 4 bases and J gave up 2 bases, with 18 bases separating them. Regarding this clonotype: What it binds is unknown.

The chain joins TRBV29-1 to TRBJ2-1; D possibly corresponds to TRBD2 (6 bases). Sequencing was carried out using PBMCs or a T cell subset sorted from them (not recorded which). The clonotype originates from an adult woman who had mild COVID-19 (a few samples of this study predate the infection). Cell type and time point are not known. CDR3 bases: TGCAGCGTTGTCCCGGTTGGGGGAGGCCCCTACAATGAGCAGTTCTTC. It codes for CSVVPVGGGPYNEQFF.